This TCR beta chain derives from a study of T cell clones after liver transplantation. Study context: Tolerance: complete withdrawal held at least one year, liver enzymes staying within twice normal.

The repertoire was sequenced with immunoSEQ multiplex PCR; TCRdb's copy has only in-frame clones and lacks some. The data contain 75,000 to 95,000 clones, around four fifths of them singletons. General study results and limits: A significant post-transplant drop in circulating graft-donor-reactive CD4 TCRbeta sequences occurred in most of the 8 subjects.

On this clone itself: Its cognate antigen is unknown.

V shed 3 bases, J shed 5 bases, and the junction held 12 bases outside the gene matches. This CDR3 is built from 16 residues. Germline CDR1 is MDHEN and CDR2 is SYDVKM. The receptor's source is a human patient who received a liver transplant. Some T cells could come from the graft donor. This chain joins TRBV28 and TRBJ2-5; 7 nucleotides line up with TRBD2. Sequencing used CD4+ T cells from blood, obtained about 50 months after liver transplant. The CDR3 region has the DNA TGTGCCAGCAGTTTCATGGGCGGGAGACGCGACGAGACCCAGTACTTC. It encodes CASSFMGGRRDETQYF.